This TCR beta chain was obtained from a study of cytomegalovirus exposure and HLA in healthy donors. Overall study results and limits: Listed as cytomegalovirus-associated were 170 or so TCR beta chains. Indistinguishable V segments such as TRBV6-2 and TRBV6-3 were excluded.

Turning to this clone: As yet, its antigen is unknown.

CDR1 GTSNPN and CDR2 SVGIG come from the germline V gene (reference sequence). The CDR3 sequence is 11 residues long. A multiplex PCR was run with 60 Vbeta primers and 13 Jbeta primers. Repertoires were generated with immunoSEQ multiplex PCR, while TCRdb's copy carries only in-frame clones and drops some. The sample carries 200,000 to 250,000 clones, 70% to 85% recorded once. The TCR originated in a woman in her 40s in good health and CMV-seronegative. Sequenced: PBMCs. J is TRBJ1-2 and V is TRBV30; no reliable D call. The CDR3 protein is CGARTDYGYTF. In DNA, the CDR3 is TGTGGTGCCAGAACAGATTATGGCTACACCTTC. The complete variable domain, with remaining parts taken from reference TRBV30 and TRBJ1-2, reads SQTIHQWPATLVQPVGSPLSLECTVEGTSNPNLYWYRQAAGRGLQLLFYSVGIGQISSEVPQNLSASRPQDRQFILSSKKLLLSDSGFYLCGARTDYGYTFGSGTRLTVV.